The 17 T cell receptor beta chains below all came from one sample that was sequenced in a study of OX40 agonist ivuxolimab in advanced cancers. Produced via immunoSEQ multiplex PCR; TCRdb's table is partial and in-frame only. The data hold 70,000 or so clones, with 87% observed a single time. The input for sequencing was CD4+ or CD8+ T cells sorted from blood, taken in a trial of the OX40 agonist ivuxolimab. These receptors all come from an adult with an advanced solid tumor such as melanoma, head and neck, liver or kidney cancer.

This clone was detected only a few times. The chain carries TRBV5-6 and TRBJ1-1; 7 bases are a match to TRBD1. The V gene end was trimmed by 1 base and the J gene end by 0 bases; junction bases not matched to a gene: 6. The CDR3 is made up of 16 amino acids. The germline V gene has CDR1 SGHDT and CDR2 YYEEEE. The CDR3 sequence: CASSLTGANLNTEAFF. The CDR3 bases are TGTGCCAGCAGCTTGACAGGGGCGAATTTGAACACTGAAGCTTTCTTT.

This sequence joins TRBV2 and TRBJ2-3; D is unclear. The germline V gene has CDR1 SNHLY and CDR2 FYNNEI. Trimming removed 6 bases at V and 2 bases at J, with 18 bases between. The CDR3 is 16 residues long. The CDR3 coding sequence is TGTGCCAGCAGGTCCATTCTTGGCCCCCTCACAGATACGCAGTATTTT. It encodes CASRSILGPLTDTQYF. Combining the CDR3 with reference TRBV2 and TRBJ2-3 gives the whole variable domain EPEVTQTPSHQVTQMGQEVILRCVPISNHLYFYWYRQILGQKVEFLVSFYNNEISEKSEIFDDQFSVERPDGSNFTLKIRSTKLEDSAMYFCASRSILGPLTDTQYFGPGTRLTVL.

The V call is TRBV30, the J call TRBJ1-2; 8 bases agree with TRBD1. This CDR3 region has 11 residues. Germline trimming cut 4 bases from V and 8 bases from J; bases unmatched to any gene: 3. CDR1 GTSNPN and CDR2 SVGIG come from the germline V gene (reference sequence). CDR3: CAWNRGGGYTF. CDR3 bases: TGTGCCTGGAACAGGGGGGGAGGCTACACCTTC.

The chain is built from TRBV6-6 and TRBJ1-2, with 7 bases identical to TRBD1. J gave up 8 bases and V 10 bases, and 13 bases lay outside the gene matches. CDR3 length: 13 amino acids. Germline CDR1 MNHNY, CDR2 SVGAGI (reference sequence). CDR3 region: CATHTGVEFGYTF. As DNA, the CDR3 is TGTGCCACACATACAGGGGTCGAGTTCGGCTACACCTTC.

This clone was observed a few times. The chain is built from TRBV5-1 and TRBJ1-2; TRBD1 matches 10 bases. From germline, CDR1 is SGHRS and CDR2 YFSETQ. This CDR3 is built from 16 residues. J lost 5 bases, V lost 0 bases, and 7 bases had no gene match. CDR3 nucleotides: TGCGCCAGCAGCTTGGGACAGGGGGCAGCGGGATATGGCTACACCTTC. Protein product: CASSLGQGAAGYGYTF.

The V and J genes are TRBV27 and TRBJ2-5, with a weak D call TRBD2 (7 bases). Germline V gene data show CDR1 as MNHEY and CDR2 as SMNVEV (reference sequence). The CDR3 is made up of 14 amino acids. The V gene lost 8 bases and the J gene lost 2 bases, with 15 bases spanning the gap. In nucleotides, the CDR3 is TGTGCCAGCCGGGGGGCAGCGGTTCAAGAGACCCAGTACTTC. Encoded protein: CASRGAAVQETQYF.

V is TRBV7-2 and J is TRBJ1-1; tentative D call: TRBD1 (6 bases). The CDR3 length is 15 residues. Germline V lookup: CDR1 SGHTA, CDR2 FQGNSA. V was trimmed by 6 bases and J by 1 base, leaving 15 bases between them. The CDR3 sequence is CASRSLDRRNTEAFF. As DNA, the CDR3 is TGTGCCAGCAGGTCCCTTGACAGGAGGAACACTGAAGCTTTCTTT.

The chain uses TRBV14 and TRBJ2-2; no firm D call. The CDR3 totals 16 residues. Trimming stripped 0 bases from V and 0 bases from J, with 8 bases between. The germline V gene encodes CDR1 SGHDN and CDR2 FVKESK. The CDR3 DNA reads TGTGCCAGCAGCCAAGATACGGGTTCGAACACCGGGGAGCTGTTTTTT. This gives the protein CASSQDTGSNTGELFF.

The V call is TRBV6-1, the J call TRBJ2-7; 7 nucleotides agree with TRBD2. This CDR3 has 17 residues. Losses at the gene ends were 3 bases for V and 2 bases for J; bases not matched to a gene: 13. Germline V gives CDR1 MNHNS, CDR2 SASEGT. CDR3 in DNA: TGTGCCAGCAGTGAGTCCCACACCGGGACTACCCCCTACGAGCAGTACTTC. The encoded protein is CASSESHTGTTPYEQYF.

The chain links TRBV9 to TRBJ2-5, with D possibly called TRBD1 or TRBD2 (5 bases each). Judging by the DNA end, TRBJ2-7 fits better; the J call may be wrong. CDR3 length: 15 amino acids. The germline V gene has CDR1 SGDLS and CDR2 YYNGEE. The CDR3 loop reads CASSVAGTTAYEQYF. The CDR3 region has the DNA TGTGCCAGCAGCGTAGCGGGGACGACGGCCTACGAGCAGTACTTC.

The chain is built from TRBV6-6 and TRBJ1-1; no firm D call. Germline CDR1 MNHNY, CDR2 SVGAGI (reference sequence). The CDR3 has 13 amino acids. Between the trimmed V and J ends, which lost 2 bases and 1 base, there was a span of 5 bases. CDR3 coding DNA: TGTGCCAGCAGTTACGGGCGGAACACTGAAGCTTTCTTT. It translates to CASSYGRNTEAFF.

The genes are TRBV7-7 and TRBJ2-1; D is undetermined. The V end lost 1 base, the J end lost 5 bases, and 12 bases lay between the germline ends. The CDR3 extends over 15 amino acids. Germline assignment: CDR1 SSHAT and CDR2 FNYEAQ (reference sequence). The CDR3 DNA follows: TGTGCCAGCAGCTTAGGACTCGGTTCCAACAATGAGCAGTTCTTC. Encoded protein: CASSLGLGSNNEQFF.

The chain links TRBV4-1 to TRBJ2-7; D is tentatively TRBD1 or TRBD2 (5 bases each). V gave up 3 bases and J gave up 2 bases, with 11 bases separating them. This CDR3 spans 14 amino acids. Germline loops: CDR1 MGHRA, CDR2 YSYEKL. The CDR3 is CASSQGDGTYEQYF. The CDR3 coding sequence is TGCGCCAGCAGCCAGGGGGACGGGACCTACGAGCAGTACTTC.

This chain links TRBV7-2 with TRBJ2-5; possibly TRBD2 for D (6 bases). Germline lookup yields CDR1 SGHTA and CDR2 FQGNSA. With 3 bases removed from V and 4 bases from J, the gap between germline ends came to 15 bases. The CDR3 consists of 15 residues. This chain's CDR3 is CASSFAGTGPETQYF. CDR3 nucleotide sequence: TGTGCCAGCAGCTTCGCCGGGACTGGGCCAGAGACCCAGTACTTC.

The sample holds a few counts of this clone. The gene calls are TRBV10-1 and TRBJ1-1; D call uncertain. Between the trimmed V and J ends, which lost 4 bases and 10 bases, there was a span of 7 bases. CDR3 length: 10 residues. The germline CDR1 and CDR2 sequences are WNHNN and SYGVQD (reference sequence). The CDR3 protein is CASSGEGAFF. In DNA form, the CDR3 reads TGCGCCAGCAGTGGAGAGGGAGCTTTCTTT.

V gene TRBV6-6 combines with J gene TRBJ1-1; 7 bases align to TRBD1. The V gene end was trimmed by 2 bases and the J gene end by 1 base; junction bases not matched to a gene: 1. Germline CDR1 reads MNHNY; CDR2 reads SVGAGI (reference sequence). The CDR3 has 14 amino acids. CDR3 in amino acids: CASSYGQENTEAFF. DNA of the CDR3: TGTGCCAGCAGTTACGGACAGGAGAACACTGAAGCTTTCTTT.

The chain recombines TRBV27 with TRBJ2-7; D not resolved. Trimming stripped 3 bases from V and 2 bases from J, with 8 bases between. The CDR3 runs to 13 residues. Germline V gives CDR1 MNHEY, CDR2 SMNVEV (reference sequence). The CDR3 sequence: CASSLTPTYEQYF. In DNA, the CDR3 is TGTGCCAGCAGTTTGACACCCACCTACGAGCAGTACTTC.